The present T cell receptor (beta chain) was sequenced within a study of cytomegalovirus exposure and HLA in healthy donors. Study-level findings and limits: Among CMV-associated TCR beta chains, most appeared HLA-restricted in a later analysis. Further analysis, carried out later, found HLA-associated TCR beta chains more clonally expanded than equally common other chains. Researchers reportedly found TCR beta sequences accurately predicted most subjects' HLA-A and HLA-B alleles.

This clone was seen once. The antigen remains unidentified. This PCR relied on a set of 60 Vbeta primers and 13 Jbeta primers. Assay: immunoSEQ multiplex PCR; the TCRdb copy retains only in-frame clones and omits some. The data show approximately 150,000 clones, roughly 82% seen once. The receptor's source is a man younger than 40 in good health and CMV-seropositive. What was sequenced was PBMCs.

CDR3 DNA: TGTGCCAGCAGCCCGGGACTAGCGGTCTACAATGAGCAGTTCTTC. This codes for CASSPGLAVYNEQFF. The rearrangement uses TRBV7-2 and TRBJ2-1, with TRBD2 identical over 11 bases. J gave up 3 bases and V 5 bases, and 3 bases lay outside the gene matches. Germline V gene sequence: CDR1 SGHTA, CDR2 FQGNSA. The CDR3 is made up of 15 amino acids.